The clone carrying this T cell receptor (beta chain) has a count of ten or more. Its antigen is currently unknown. Genomic DNA, the template, was used for profiling of the TCR beta VDJ and CDR3. TCRdb re-analysed the reads in MiXCR, keeping a single row per CDR3 protein. The profile covers about 130,000 distinct CDR3 sequences, with about 46% appearing a single time and about 2.3% taken by the ten largest. The data belong to a study of CD8+CD57+ T cells in acquired aplastic anemia. In the study overall: Sorted CD4+ and CD8+ cells yielded DNA averaging around 3.2 ug. Findings and limits, study-wide: Patients and controls had in common twenty-nine CD8+ CDR3 sequences.

This clonotype was sampled from a human donor in good health, serving as a control. The sample taken for sequencing was sorted CD4+, CD8+, or CD8+CD57+ T cells (not recorded which) from PBMCs.

The CDR3 nucleotides are TGCGCCAGCAGCTTGGGGGAGACGGGACGCTCTGGAAACACCATATATTTT. Its protein product is CASSLGETGRSGNTIYF. The J gene is TRBJ1-3, the V gene TRBV5-1, with a weak D call TRBD1 (5 bases). The germline V gene encodes CDR1 SGHRS and CDR2 YFSETQ. V was shortened by 0 bases and J by 0 bases, with 13 bases between the two germline ends. The CDR3 sequence is 17 residues long.